In this sample, the clone carrying this T cell receptor (beta chain) turned up a few times. What it recognizes is unknown. This CDR3 region has 15 residues. Germline V gene lookup returns CDR1 DFQATT and CDR2 SNEGSKA (reference sequence). The V and J ends lost 2 bases and 2 bases respectively, with 14 bases between them. Via MiXCR, TCRdb re-called the 5' RACE reads, giving one row per CDR3 protein. This table holds 500,000 to 600,000 distinct CDR3 sequences, roughly 21% found once. This specimen comes from a study of identical twins. Whole-study findings and limits: Within twin pairs, the out-of-frame alpha sequences they shared showed excess low generation probability.

The sample was also reused in another study, on T cells expressing NK-cell markers. Per that paper: In sorted CD3+CD56+NKG2C+, CD3+CD56+NKG2C- and CD3+CD56-NKG2C+ T cells, TCR beta repertoires were obtained. Among several donors, these clonotypes also ranked first in the CD3+CD56-NKG2C+ fraction.

The chain has TRBV20-1 and TRBJ2-3; D might be TRBD2 (5 bases). The receptor was derived from a woman aged 18 to 35 in good health. Sequencing was done on a sample of CD4+ T cells sorted from blood. CDR3 coding DNA: TGCAGTGCTAGAAGGTTGGCGGGCTACACAGATACGCAGTATTTT. Translation gives CSARRLAGYTDTQYF.